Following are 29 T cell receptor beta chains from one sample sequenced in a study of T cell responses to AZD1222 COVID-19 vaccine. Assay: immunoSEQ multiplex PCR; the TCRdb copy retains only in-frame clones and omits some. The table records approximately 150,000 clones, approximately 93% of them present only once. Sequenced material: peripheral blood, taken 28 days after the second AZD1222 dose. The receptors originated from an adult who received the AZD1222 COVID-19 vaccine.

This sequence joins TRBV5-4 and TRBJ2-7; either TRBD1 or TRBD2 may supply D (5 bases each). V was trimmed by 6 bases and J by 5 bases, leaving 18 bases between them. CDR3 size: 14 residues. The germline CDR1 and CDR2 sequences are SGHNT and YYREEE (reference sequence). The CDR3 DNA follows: TGTGCCAGCACCTCCAAAGGGACGGCCAACGAGCAGTACTTC. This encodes CASTSKGTANEQYF.

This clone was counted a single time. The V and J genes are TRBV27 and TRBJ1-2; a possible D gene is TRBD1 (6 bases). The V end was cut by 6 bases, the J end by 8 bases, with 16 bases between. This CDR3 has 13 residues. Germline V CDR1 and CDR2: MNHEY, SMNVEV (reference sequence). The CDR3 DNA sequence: TGTGCCAGCAGAGATACAGGGTTTGGGGGCTACACCTTC. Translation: CASRDTGFGGYTF.

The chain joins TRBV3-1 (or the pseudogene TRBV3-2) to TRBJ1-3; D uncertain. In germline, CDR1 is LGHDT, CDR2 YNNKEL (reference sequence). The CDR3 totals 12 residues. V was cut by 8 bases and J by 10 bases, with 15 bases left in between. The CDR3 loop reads CASRRSDETIYF. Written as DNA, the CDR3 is TGTGCCAGCCGCCGAAGCGACGAGACCATATATTTT.

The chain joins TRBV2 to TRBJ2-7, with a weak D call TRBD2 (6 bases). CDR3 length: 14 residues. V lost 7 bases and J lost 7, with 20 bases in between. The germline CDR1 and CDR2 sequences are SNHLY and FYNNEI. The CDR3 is CASTPRLVSGEQYF. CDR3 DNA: TGTGCCAGCACTCCGCGACTAGTTTCGGGAGAGCAGTACTTC. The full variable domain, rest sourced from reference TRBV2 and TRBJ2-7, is EPEVTQTPSHQVTQMGQEVILRCVPISNHLYFYWYRQILGQKVEFLVSFYNNEISEKSEIFDDQFSVERPDGSNFTLKIRSTKLEDSAMYFCASTPRLVSGEQYFGPGTRLTVT.

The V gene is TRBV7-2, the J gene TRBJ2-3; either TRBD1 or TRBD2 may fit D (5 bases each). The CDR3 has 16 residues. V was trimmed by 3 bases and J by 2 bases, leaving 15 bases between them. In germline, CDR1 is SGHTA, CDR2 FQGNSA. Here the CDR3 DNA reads TGTGCCAGCAGCTTGGGGCCTACGGGATCCACAGATACGCAGTATTTT. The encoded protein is CASSLGPTGSTDTQYF.

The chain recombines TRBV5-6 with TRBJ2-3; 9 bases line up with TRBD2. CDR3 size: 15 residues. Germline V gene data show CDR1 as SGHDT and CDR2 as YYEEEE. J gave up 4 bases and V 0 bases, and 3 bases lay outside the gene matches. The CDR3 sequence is CASSLGLAVSDTQYF. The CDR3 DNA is TGTGCCAGCAGCTTGGGACTAGCGGTTTCAGATACGCAGTATTTT.

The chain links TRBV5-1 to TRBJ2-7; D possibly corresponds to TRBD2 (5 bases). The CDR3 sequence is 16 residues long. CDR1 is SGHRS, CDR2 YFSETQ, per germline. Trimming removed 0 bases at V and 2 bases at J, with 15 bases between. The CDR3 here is CASSLGVSAWAYEQYF. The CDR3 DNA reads TGCGCCAGCAGCTTGGGAGTTAGCGCTTGGGCCTACGAGCAGTACTTC.

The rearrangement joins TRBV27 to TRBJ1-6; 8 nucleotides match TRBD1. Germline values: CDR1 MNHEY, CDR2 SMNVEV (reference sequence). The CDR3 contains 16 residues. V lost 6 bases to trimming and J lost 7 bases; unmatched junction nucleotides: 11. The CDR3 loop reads CASSRPRGRGNSPLHF. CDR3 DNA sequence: TGTGCCAGCAGCCGGCCCAGGGGGCGAGGCAATTCACCCCTCCACTTT.

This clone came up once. CDR3 bases: TGCGCCAGCAGCCAAGACCAGGACAGCTCTGGAAACACCATATATTTT. It codes for CASSQDQDSSGNTIYF. The V gene is TRBV4-1, the J gene TRBJ1-3; D perhaps matches TRBD1 (6 bases). The germline gives CDR1 MGHRA, CDR2 YSYEKL. The V gene lost 0 bases and the J gene lost 0 bases, with 9 bases spanning the gap. The length of the CDR3 is 16 residues.

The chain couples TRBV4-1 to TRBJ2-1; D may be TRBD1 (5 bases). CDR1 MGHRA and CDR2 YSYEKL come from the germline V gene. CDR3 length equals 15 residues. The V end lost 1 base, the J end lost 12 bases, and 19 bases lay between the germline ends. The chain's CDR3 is CASSQGLGPQDVQFF. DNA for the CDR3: TGCGCCAGCAGCCAAGGCCTGGGGCCCCAAGACGTGCAGTTCTTC.

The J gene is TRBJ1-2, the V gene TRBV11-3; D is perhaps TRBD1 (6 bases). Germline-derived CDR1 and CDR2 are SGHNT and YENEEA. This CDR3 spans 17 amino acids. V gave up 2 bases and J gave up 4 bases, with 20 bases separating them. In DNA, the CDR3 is TGTGCCAGCAGCTTAAAGGGCAGGGGCGAGAACGTCTATGGCTACACCTTC. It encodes CASSLKGRGENVYGYTF.

In DNA, the CDR3 is TGTGCCACCAGTGAGCCGAACAGGGGTCAGGGGCAGACCCAGTACTTC. Translation gives CATSEPNRGQGQTQYF. The V gene is TRBV24-1, the J gene TRBJ2-5, with 7 bases lining up with TRBD1. Germline V gene data show CDR1 as KGHDR and CDR2 as SFDVKD. Trimming cost V 4 bases and J 6 bases; bases outside gene matches: 13. This CDR3 has 16 amino acids.

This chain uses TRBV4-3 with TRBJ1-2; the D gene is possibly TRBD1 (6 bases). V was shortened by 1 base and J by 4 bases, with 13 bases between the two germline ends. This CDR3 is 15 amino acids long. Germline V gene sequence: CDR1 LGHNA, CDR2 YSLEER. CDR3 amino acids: CASSQASGTIYGYTF. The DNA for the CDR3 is TGCGCCAGCAGCCAAGCCTCCGGGACAATCTATGGCTACACCTTC.

This CDR3 reads CASSQLAGGSEQYF. CDR3 coding DNA: TGTGCCAGCAGCCAACTAGCGGGGGGGAGCGAGCAGTACTTC. This chain uses TRBV5-4 with TRBJ2-7; TRBD2 aligns across 13 bases. CDR1 is SGHNT and CDR2 is YYREEE in the germline V gene (reference sequence). This CDR3 region has 14 residues. Trimming took 4 bases from V and 6 from J; bases not matched to a gene: 4. Full variable domain (outside the CDR3, taken from reference TRBV5-4 and TRBJ2-7): ETGVTQSPTHLIKTRGQQVTLRCSSQSGHNTVSWYQQALGQGPQFIFQYYREEENGRGNFPPRFSGLQFPNYSSELNVNALELDDSALYLCASSQLAGGSEQYFGPGTRLTVT.

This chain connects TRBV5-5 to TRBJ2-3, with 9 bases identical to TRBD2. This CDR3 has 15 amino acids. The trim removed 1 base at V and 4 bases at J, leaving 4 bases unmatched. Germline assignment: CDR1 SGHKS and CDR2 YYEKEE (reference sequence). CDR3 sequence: CASSLRPSGADTQYF. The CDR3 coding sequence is TGTGCCAGCAGCTTGAGGCCTAGCGGGGCAGATACGCAGTATTTT.

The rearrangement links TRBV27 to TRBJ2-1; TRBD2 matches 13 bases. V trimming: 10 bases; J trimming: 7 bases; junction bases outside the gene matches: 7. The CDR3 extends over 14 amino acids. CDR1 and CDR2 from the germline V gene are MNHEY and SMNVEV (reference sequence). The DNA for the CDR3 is TGTGCCATATCCGGGACTAGCGGGAATAATGAGCAGTTCTTC. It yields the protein CAISGTSGNNEQFF.

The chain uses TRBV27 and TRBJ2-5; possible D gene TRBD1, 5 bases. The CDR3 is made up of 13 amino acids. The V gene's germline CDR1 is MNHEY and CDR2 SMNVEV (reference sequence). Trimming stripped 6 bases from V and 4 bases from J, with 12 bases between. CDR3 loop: CASRFQGGETQYF. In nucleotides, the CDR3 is TGTGCCAGCAGATTTCAGGGTGGAGAGACCCAGTACTTC.

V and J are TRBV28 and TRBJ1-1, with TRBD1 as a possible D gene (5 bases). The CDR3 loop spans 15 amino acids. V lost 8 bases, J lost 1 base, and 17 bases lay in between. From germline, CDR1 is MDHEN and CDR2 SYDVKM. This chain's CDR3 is CASLGGWPTNTEAFF. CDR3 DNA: TGTGCCAGCCTGGGGGGGTGGCCCACGAACACTGAAGCTTTCTTT.

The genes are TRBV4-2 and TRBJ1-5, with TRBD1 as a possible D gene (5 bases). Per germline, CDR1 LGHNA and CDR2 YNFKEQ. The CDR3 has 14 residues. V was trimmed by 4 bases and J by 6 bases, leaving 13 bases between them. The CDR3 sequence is CASSPAAGGQPQHF. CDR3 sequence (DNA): TGTGCCAGCAGCCCCGCCGCGGGGGGTCAGCCCCAGCATTTT.

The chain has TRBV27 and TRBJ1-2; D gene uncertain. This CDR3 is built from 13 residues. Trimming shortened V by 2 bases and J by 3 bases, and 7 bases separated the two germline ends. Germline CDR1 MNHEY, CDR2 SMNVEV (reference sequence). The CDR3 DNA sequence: TGTGCCAGCAGTTTACAGTCGGACTATGGCTACACCTTC. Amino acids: CASSLQSDYGYTF.

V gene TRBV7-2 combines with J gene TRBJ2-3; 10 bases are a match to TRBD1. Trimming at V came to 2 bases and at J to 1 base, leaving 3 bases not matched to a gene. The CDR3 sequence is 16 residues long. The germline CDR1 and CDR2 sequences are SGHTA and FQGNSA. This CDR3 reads CASSLRGTGGTDTQYF. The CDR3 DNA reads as TGTGCCAGCAGCTTACGCGGGACAGGGGGCACAGATACGCAGTATTTT.

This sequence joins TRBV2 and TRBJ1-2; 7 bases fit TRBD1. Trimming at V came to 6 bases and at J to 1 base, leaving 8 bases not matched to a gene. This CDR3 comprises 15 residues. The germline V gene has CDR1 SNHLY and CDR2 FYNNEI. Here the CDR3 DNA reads TGTGCCAGCAGCTCCACAGGGGACCATAACTATGGCTACACCTTC. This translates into CASSSTGDHNYGYTF. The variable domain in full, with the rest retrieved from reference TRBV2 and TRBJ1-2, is EPEVTQTPSHQVTQMGQEVILRCVPISNHLYFYWYRQILGQKVEFLVSFYNNEISEKSEIFDDQFSVERPDGSNFTLKIRSTKLEDSAMYFCASSSTGDHNYGYTFGSGTRLTVV.

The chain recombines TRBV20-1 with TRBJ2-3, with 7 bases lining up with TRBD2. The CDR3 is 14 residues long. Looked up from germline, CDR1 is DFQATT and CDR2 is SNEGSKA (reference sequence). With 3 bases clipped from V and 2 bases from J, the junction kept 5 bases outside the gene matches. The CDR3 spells CSASPRGNTDTQYF. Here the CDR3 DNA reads TGCAGTGCTAGTCCGCGGGGGAACACAGATACGCAGTATTTT.

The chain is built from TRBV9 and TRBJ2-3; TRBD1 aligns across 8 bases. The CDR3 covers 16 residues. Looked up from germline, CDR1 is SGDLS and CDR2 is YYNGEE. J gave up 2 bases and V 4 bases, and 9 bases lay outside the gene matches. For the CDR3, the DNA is TGTGCCAGCAGCCCGACAGGGGACCAATACACAGATACGCAGTATTTT. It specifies CASSPTGDQYTDTQYF.

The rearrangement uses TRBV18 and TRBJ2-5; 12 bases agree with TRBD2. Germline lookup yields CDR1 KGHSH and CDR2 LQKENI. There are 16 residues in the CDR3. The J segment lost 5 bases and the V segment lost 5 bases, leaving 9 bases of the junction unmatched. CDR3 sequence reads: CASSSLRLAGEETQYF. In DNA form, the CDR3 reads TGTGCCAGCTCATCTCTCCGACTAGCGGGAGAGGAGACCCAGTACTTC.

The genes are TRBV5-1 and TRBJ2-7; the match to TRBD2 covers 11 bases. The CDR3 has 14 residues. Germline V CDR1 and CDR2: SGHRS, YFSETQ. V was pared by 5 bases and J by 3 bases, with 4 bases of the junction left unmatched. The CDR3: CASSQTSGDYEQYF. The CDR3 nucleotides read TGCGCCAGCAGTCAGACTAGCGGGGACTACGAGCAGTACTTC.

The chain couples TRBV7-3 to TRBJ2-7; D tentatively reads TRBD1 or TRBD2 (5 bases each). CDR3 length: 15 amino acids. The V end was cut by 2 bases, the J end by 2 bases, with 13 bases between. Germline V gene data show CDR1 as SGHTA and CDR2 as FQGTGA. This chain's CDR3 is CASSLYPGRAYEQYF. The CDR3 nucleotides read TGTGCCAGCAGCTTATACCCGGGACGAGCCTACGAGCAGTACTTC.

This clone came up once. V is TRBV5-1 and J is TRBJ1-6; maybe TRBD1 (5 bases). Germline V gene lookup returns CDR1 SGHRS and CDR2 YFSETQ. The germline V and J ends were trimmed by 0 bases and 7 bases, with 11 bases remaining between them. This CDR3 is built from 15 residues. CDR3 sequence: CASSLGGDGNSPLHF. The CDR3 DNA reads TGCGCCAGCAGCTTGGGGGGGGACGGAAATTCACCCCTCCACTTT.

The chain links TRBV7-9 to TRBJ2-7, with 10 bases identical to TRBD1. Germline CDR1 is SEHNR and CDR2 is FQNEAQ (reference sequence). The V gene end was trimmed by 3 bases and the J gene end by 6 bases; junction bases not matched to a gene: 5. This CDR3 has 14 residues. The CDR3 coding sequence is TGTGCCAGCAGCTTCTGGGACAGGGGAGGCGAGCAGTACTTC. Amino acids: CASSFWDRGGEQYF.